The clone carrying this T cell receptor beta chain showed up many times. Its specificity is not known. Using RNA transcripts, the TCR beta CDR3 regions were amplified. Scientists carried out first-round RT-PCR using HTBI primers and then a second-round multiplex PCR. Each CDR3 protein is one row after TCRdb ran MiXCR on the multiplex PCR reads. The data show 200,000 to 250,000 distinct CDR3 sequences, roughly 21% seen once. The source of the sample is a study of Graves' ophthalmopathy and Graves' hyperthyroidism. Overall study results and limits: Ophthalmopathy progression predictions by the model showed nearly 75% specificity and about 70% sensitivity. Blood contained most expanded thyroid clonotypes exceeding 0.001 frequency.

This CDR3 comprises 13 residues. Deletions cut 6 bases from V and 2 bases from J, with 10 bases between. This clonotype was sampled from a woman between 45 and 65 years old with Graves' ophthalmopathy. Specimen: peripheral blood. This rearrangement joins TRBV12-3 or TRBV12-4 to TRBJ2-5; D perhaps matches TRBD1 (5 bases). The CDR3 here is CASRRTGQETQYF. The CDR3 DNA is TGTGCCAGCAGACGAACAGGACAAGAGACCCAGTACTTC.